One sample yielded the 27 T cell receptor beta chains listed below, sequenced in a study of OX40 agonist ivuxolimab in advanced cancers. Profiled with immunoSEQ multiplex PCR; TCRdb holds only in-frame clones, not every one. In the table there are around 78,000 clones, roughly 84% of which are singletons. Sequencing used CD4+ or CD8+ T cells sorted from blood, obtained in a trial of the OX40 agonist ivuxolimab. All receptors derive from an adult with an advanced solid tumor such as melanoma, head and neck, liver or kidney cancer.

The chain couples TRBV4-1 to TRBJ2-3, with D unresolved. The CDR3 loop spans 11 amino acids. The germline CDR1 and CDR2 sequences are MGHRA and YSYEKL. V lost 1 base and J lost 7, with 3 bases in between. The CDR3 coding sequence is TGCGCCAGCAGCCAAGGATATACGCAGTATTTT. Protein sequence: CASSQGYTQYF.

This chain connects TRBV5-1 to TRBJ2-3, with a weak D call TRBD1 (6 bases). The CDR3 is made up of 16 amino acids. Germline assignment: CDR1 SGHRS and CDR2 YFSETQ. Trimming removed 0 bases from V and 3 bases from J, with 14 bases in between. For the CDR3, the DNA is TGCGCCAGCAGCTTGGGGGCAGGGGCACTTACAGATACGCAGTATTTT. This codes for CASSLGAGALTDTQYF.

The chain joins TRBV28 to TRBJ1-1, with D maybe TRBD1 (6 bases). The CDR3 contains 14 residues. The germline V and J ends were trimmed by 3 bases and 4 bases, with 12 bases remaining between them. Germline V gene data show CDR1 as MDHEN and CDR2 as SYDVKM. The CDR3 protein is CASSFGGQRTEAFF. Here the CDR3 DNA reads TGTGCCAGCAGTTTTGGGGGGCAGCGCACTGAAGCTTTCTTT.

Only a few counts were recorded for this clone. The V call is TRBV10-2, the J call TRBJ2-1; 7 bases are shared with TRBD1. Germline CDR1 is WSHSY and CDR2 is SAAADI. V shed 6 bases and J 4 bases; nucleotides not matched to a gene: 3. This CDR3 has 13 amino acids. CDR3 nucleotide sequence: TGCGCCAGCAGACGGGACAGATACAATGAGCAGTTCTTC. Its protein product is CASRRDRYNEQFF.

Only one count was recorded for this clone. J is TRBJ2-1 and V is TRBV10-3, with a tentative D call TRBD1 (6 bases). CDR1 and CDR2 from the germline V gene are ENHRY and SYGVKD. There are 14 residues in the CDR3. The germline V and J ends were trimmed by 7 bases and 4 bases, with 14 bases remaining between them. CDR3 bases: TGTGCCATCAAGACAGGTCAGAAATACAATGAGCAGTTCTTC. Encoded protein: CAIKTGQKYNEQFF.

The chain carries TRBV5-1 and TRBJ2-3; the D gene is possibly TRBD2 (5 bases). Germline CDR1 and CDR2: SGHRS and YFSETQ. CDR3 length equals 17 residues. Trimming cost V 3 bases and J 3 bases, with 20 bases left between them. Here the CDR3 reads CASSWRTRVEGTDTQYF. CDR3 bases: TGCGCCAGCAGCTGGAGAACAAGAGTCGAGGGTACAGATACGCAGTATTTT.

J is TRBJ1-3 and V is TRBV7-9; D is unclear. The length of the CDR3 is 18 residues. V was clipped by 1 base and J by 0 bases, with 16 bases between them. The germline gives CDR1 SEHNR, CDR2 FQNEAQ (reference sequence). For the CDR3, the DNA is TGTGCCAGCAGCTTAGTATTTCGTAAACTCAACTCTGGAAACACCATATATTTT. It yields the protein CASSLVFRKLNSGNTIYF.

The chain joins TRBV7-8 to TRBJ1-4; D gene unclear. CDR3 size: 14 residues. The V and J ends lost 3 bases and 3 bases respectively, with 8 bases between them. Germline V gene lookup returns CDR1 SGHVS and CDR2 FQNEAQ. Written as DNA, the CDR3 is TGTGCCAGCAGCTTTGGCAAACCTAATGAAAAACTGTTTTTT. Translation gives CASSFGKPNEKLFF.

This CDR3 reads CASSFKGVAGYTF. Here the CDR3 DNA reads TGTGCCAGCAGTTTCAAGGGGGTCGCTGGCTACACCTTC. The chain combines TRBV6-5 with TRBJ1-2; D might be TRBD1 (6 bases). Per germline, CDR1 MNHEY and CDR2 SVGAGI. There are 13 residues in the CDR3. Trimming shortened V by 4 bases and J by 7 bases, and 13 bases separated the two germline ends.

This chain joins TRBV19 and TRBJ2-1, with D perhaps TRBD1 (6 bases). Germline CDR1 is LNHDA and CDR2 is SQIVND (reference sequence). The germline V and J ends were trimmed by 5 bases and 8 bases, with 22 bases remaining between them. There are 16 residues in the CDR3. The CDR3 DNA sequence: TGTGCCAGTAGTCGACACGGACAGTCGCGGGTGGATGAGCAGTTCTTC. Translated: CASSRHGQSRVDEQFF.

V is TRBV6-6 and J is TRBJ2-2, with 10 bases matching TRBD2. The CDR3 extends over 16 amino acids. With 2 bases clipped from V and 1 base from J, the junction kept 1 base outside the gene matches. Germline CDR1 reads MNHNY; CDR2 reads SVGAGI (reference sequence). CDR3 sequence reads: CASSYRLAGNTGELFF. The CDR3 DNA reads as TGTGCCAGCAGTTACAGACTAGCGGGGAACACCGGGGAGCTGTTTTTT.

The chain carries TRBV11-2 and TRBJ2-7; TRBD2 might be the D (5 bases). Per germline, CDR1 SGHAT and CDR2 FQNNGV. V lost 1 base and J 9 bases, leaving 13 bases between the germline ends. The CDR3 runs to 13 residues. CDR3 DNA: TGTGCCAGCAGCTTAGTCCCAGCCGAGGGGCAGTACTTC. Translating gives CASSLVPAEGQYF. The entire variable domain, with the rest obtained from reference TRBV11-2 and TRBJ2-7, is as follows: EAGVAQSPRYKIIEKRQSVAFWCNPISGHATLYWYQQILGQGPKLLIQFQNNGVVDDSQLPKDRFSAERLKGVDSTLKIQPAKLEDSAVYLCASSLVPAEGQYFGPGTRLTVT.

V gene TRBV7-9 combines with J gene TRBJ1-4, with 10 bases fitting TRBD1. V was pared by 0 bases and J by 7 bases, with 2 bases of the junction left unmatched. The CDR3 runs 15 residues. Germline CDR1 reads SEHNR; CDR2 reads FQNEAQ (reference sequence). CDR3 DNA: TGTGCCAGCAGCTTAGCGACAGGGGGCCGTGAAAAACTGTTTTTT. The encoded protein is CASSLATGGREKLFF.

The chain has TRBV7-8 and TRBJ2-1; the match to TRBD2 covers 9 bases. The CDR3 is made up of 17 amino acids. Germline values: CDR1 SGHVS, CDR2 FQNEAQ. Losses at the gene ends were 5 bases for V and 9 bases for J; bases not matched to a gene: 17. CDR3 loop: CASSPGPGGRAAGEQFF. DNA for the CDR3: TGTGCCAGCAGCCCCGGACCCGGCGGGAGGGCCGCGGGTGAGCAGTTCTTC.

The chain links TRBV7-2 to TRBJ2-2, with D unclear. CDR1 SGHTA and CDR2 FQGNSA come from the germline V gene. This CDR3 is 15 amino acids long. V lost 2 bases and J 2 bases, leaving 9 bases between the germline ends. CDR3 protein: CASSLMRPNTGELFF. CDR3 nucleotide sequence: TGTGCCAGCAGCTTAATGAGACCAAACACCGGGGAGCTGTTTTTT.

The J gene is TRBJ2-1, the V gene TRBV6-5; TRBD2 agrees at 11 bases. In germline, CDR1 is MNHEY, CDR2 SVGAGI. Losses at the gene ends were 8 bases for V and 2 bases for J; bases not matched to a gene: 5. This CDR3 has 15 amino acids. The CDR3 is CASGSLAGAYNEQFF. The CDR3 bases are TGTGCCAGCGGATCACTAGCGGGAGCCTACAATGAGCAGTTCTTC.

This chain uses TRBV28 with TRBJ2-7; D tentatively fits TRBD1 or TRBD2 (5 bases each). Per germline, CDR1 MDHEN and CDR2 SYDVKM. The CDR3 has 14 residues. V was pared by 6 bases and J by 2 bases, with 14 bases between. In nucleotides, the CDR3 is TGTGCCAGCAGGGGGCCAGGAGGTACCTACGAGCAGTACTTC. Translated, it gives CASRGPGGTYEQYF.

This sequence joins TRBV19 and TRBJ2-1, with TRBD1 identical over 10 bases. The length of the CDR3 is 16 residues. V was pared by 0 bases and J by 8 bases, with 7 bases of the junction left unmatched. Germline CDR1 and CDR2: LNHDA and SQIVND (reference sequence). CDR3 sequence (DNA): TGTGCCAGTAGTATAGAGGGGACAGGGGTCTCTTATGAGCAGTTCTTC. Amino acids: CASSIEGTGVSYEQFF.

In this sample, this clone turned up once. The DNA of the CDR3 is TGCGCCAGCAGTGGGGCAGGGGGACCCATCTCTGGAAACACCATATATTTT. This gives the protein CASSGAGGPISGNTIYF. The rearrangement joins TRBV10-2 to TRBJ1-3, with 7 bases matching TRBD1. The germline V gene encodes CDR1 WSHSY and CDR2 SAAADI. The ends lost 4 bases at V and 0 bases at J; junction bases unmatched: 9. This CDR3 spans 17 amino acids.

This chain joins TRBV9 and TRBJ1-1; maybe TRBD1 (5 bases). CDR3 length: 15 residues. Germline assignment: CDR1 SGDLS and CDR2 YYNGEE. With 0 bases removed from V and 4 bases from J, the gap between germline ends came to 13 bases. The CDR3 protein is CASSVGQTRSTEAFF. As DNA, the CDR3 is TGTGCCAGCAGCGTAGGACAGACTCGGAGCACTGAAGCTTTCTTT.

The chain joins TRBV2 to TRBJ2-5, with D hard to call. The CDR3 contains 14 residues. With 3 bases removed from V and 2 bases from J, the gap between germline ends came to 10 bases. Per the germline V gene, CDR1 is SNHLY and CDR2 is FYNNEI. The CDR3 sequence is CASSDRRSQETQYF. Written as DNA, the CDR3 is TGTGCCAGCAGTGATCGGCGGAGTCAAGAGACCCAGTACTTC. The whole variable domain, remainder taken from reference TRBV2 and TRBJ2-5, is EPEVTQTPSHQVTQMGQEVILRCVPISNHLYFYWYRQILGQKVEFLVSFYNNEISEKSEIFDDQFSVERPDGSNFTLKIRSTKLEDSAMYFCASSDRRSQETQYFGPGTRLLVL.

The chain links TRBV14 to TRBJ2-7; 7 positions match TRBD2. The CDR3 is made up of 14 amino acids. CDR1 and CDR2 (germline): SGHDN, FVKESK. V lost 1 base, J lost 3 bases, and 3 bases stayed unmatched. CDR3 protein: CASSQAGGFYEQYF. The CDR3 DNA follows: TGTGCCAGCAGCCAAGCGGGGGGATTCTACGAGCAGTACTTC.

This chain connects TRBV25-1 to TRBJ2-1; unclear D gene. The CDR3 loop spans 15 amino acids. CDR1 MGHDK and CDR2 SYGVNS come from the germline V gene. Trimming pared 4 bases from V and 1 base from J, leaving 11 bases between. DNA for the CDR3: TGTGCCAGCAGTGGGATTGGGGTTTCCTACAATGAGCAGTTCTTC. As protein: CASSGIGVSYNEQFF. The full variable domain, with the rest looked up from reference TRBV25-1 and TRBJ2-1, is EADIYQTPRYLVIGTGKKITLECSQTMGHDKMYWYQQDPGMELHLIHYSYGVNSTEKGDLSSESTVSRIRTEHFPLTLESARPSHTSQYLCASSGIGVSYNEQFFGPGTRLTVL.

CDR3 protein: CASSEAGGTSGRLSQETQYF. Here the CDR3 DNA reads TGTGCCAGCAGTGAAGCGGGTGGGACTAGCGGGAGACTATCCCAAGAGACCCAGTACTTC. The chain uses TRBV6-1 and TRBJ2-5, with TRBD2 matching over 14 bases. This CDR3 is 20 amino acids long. The germline CDR1 and CDR2 sequences are MNHNS and SASEGT. Losses at the gene ends were 0 bases for V and 1 base for J; bases not matched to a gene: 10.

The rearrangement joins TRBV19 to TRBJ1-4; D might be TRBD1 (5 bases). The CDR3 totals 15 residues. Germline V lookup: CDR1 LNHDA, CDR2 SQIVND (reference sequence). Trimming stripped 8 bases from V and 3 bases from J, with 16 bases between. The CDR3 DNA reads as TGTGCCAGTCACCGCCAAGGGGCCCCTAATGAAAAACTGTTTTTT. This gives the protein CASHRQGAPNEKLFF.

The rearrangement joins TRBV2 to TRBJ1-2, with 8 bases aligning to TRBD1. The CDR3 spans 15 residues. After removal of 3 bases from V and 2 bases from J, the junction contained 5 bases not matched to a gene. Germline V CDR1 and CDR2: SNHLY, FYNNEI. The CDR3 region has the DNA TGTGCCAGCAGTGACAGGGGGCGTGCAAACTATGGCTACACCTTC. It specifies CASSDRGRANYGYTF.

This chain connects TRBV10-3 to TRBJ2-3, with TRBD1 matching 7 bases. Trimming removed 8 bases from V and 2 bases from J; junction bases left unmatched: 4. CDR1 and CDR2 from the germline V gene are ENHRY and SYGVKD. The CDR3 covers 13 residues. DNA for the CDR3: TGTGCCATCGCCGGGACAGCCACAGATACGCAGTATTTT. Amino acids: CAIAGTATDTQYF.